Listed below are T cell receptor beta chains from one sample, sequenced in a study of monozygotic twins with inflammatory bowel disease. TCRdb re-called the 5' RACE reads; every CDR3 protein appears as one record, without DNA. In all, the sample yields roughly 320,000 distinct CDR3 sequences. The specimen was blood. The receptor set was obtained from a human donor with ulcerative colitis or Crohn's disease, or a healthy co-twin of an affected twin (not recorded which). Each CDR3 is given with its conserved first and last residue. Each record gives: J gene, V gene, CDR3 protein.

j_call: TRBJ2-5
v_call: TRBV7-2
cdr3_aa: CASSPMGGRAETQYF

j_call: TRBJ2-7
v_call: TRBV5-6
cdr3_aa: CASSFDGTASYEQYF

j_call: TRBJ2-5
v_call: TRBV7-7
cdr3_aa: CASSAGSTQETQYF

j_call: TRBJ2-1
v_call: TRBV12-3/TRBV12-4
cdr3_aa: CASSSSGRASNEQFF

j_call: TRBJ2-3
v_call: TRBV20-1
cdr3_aa: CSASGPTDTQYF

j_call: TRBJ1-1
v_call: TRBV7-3
cdr3_aa: CASSSSTRGTEAFF

j_call: TRBJ2-4
v_call: TRBV6-5
cdr3_aa: CASSYRGQTNIQYF

j_call: TRBJ2-2
v_call: TRBV20-1
cdr3_aa: CSALTGLYGGELFF

j_call: TRBJ2-7
v_call: TRBV7-2
cdr3_aa: CASSQKPDSRTSYEQYF

j_call: TRBJ2-5
v_call: TRBV7-2
cdr3_aa: CASSLPTETQYF

j_call: TRBJ2-1
v_call: TRBV24-1
cdr3_aa: CATSRPGQGSEQFF

j_call: TRBJ1-2
v_call: TRBV6-1
cdr3_aa: CASTEGRGVRVPYGYTF

j_call: TRBJ2-2
v_call: TRBV4-3
cdr3_aa: CASSQPDGITGVGAGELFF

j_call: TRBJ2-3
v_call: TRBV4-1
cdr3_aa: CASSQGKSGTGTDTQYF

j_call: TRBJ2-2
v_call: TRBV7-8
cdr3_aa: CASSLVGGRTGELFF

j_call: TRBJ1-3
v_call: TRBV20-1
cdr3_aa: CSARGDRGKTGNTIYF

j_call: TRBJ2-4
v_call: TRBV15
cdr3_aa: CAVGRSNIQYF

j_call: TRBJ2-5
v_call: TRBV13
cdr3_aa: CASSLAGVTAETQYF

j_call: TRBJ2-4
v_call: TRBV5-1
cdr3_aa: CASSSGGLAKNIQYF

j_call: TRBJ2-3
v_call: TRBV28
cdr3_aa: CASSFSTPTDTQYF

j_call: TRBJ2-7
v_call: TRBV7-9
cdr3_aa: CASLVAGSYEQYF

j_call: TRBJ2-4
v_call: TRBV6-2/TRBV6-3
cdr3_aa: CARAPGKAKNIQYF

j_call: TRBJ2-5
v_call: TRBV5-5
cdr3_aa: CASTFGGGQETQYF

j_call: TRBJ1-5
v_call: TRBV12-3/TRBV12-4
cdr3_aa: CASSPNAGPNQPQHF

j_call: TRBJ2-7
v_call: TRBV7-2
cdr3_aa: CASSLAGQLSYEQYF

j_call: TRBJ2-1
v_call: TRBV4-3
cdr3_aa: CASSRTSGNYEQFF

j_call: TRBJ1-5
v_call: TRBV7-2
cdr3_aa: CASSLVGGQGNQPQHF

j_call: TRBJ2-3
v_call: TRBV4-1
cdr3_aa: CASSQGFASRSDTQYF

j_call: TRBJ2-5
v_call: TRBV28
cdr3_aa: CASSLLPGGAETQYF

j_call: TRBJ2-7
v_call: TRBV4-3
cdr3_aa: CASSQDQRQGAYEQYF

j_call: TRBJ2-1
v_call: TRBV7-2
cdr3_aa: CASSLATGGRNEQFF

j_call: TRBJ2-2
v_call: TRBV12-3/TRBV12-4
cdr3_aa: CASSFPRANTGELFF

j_call: TRBJ2-1
v_call: TRBV14
cdr3_aa: CASSHRVIVANEQFF

j_call: TRBJ1-2
v_call: TRBV28
cdr3_aa: CASSLVNGYTF

j_call: TRBJ1-2
v_call: TRBV25-1
cdr3_aa: CASSDQNYGYTF

j_call: TRBJ2-3
v_call: TRBV27
cdr3_aa: CASSLSRRDTQYF